The T cell receptor beta chain described here comes from a study of CD8+ T cells in alopecia areata. As for the study in general: Patients received oral tofacitinib, 5 to 10 mg twice daily, for moderate-to-severe alopecia areata. Dosing with tofacitinib proceeded for 6 to 18 months, followed by 6 months off drug. Whole-study results and caveats: Between patients, shared TCR sequences were less clear than in mice. This was possibly due in part to HLA diversity in the patient population.

The V gene end was trimmed by 4 bases and the J gene end by 2 bases; junction bases not matched to a gene: 5. This CDR3 comprises 15 residues. Germline assignment: CDR1 SGHAT and CDR2 FQDESV (reference sequence). RNA extraction and reverse transcription yielded cDNA as sequencing template. Using immunoSEQ multiplex PCR, the repertoire was profiled, and TCRdb retains in-frame clones only, with some absent. This sample carries fewer than 250,000 clones, 50% to 70% of them seen once, and the ten largest clones take 0.45%. For this clone: As yet, its antigen is unknown.

The J gene is TRBJ1-2, the V gene TRBV11-1, with TRBD1 matching over 9 bases. The TCR was taken from a human donor with alopecia areata. The material sequenced was CD4+ T cells sorted from blood, taken at week 0. The CDR3 nucleotides are TGTGCCAGCAGCTCGTGGACAGGGGAGAACTATGGCTACACCTTC. Amino acids: CASSSWTGENYGYTF.